This T cell receptor beta chain stems from a study of PD-L1 blockade in urothelial cancer. The CDR3 totals 16 residues. CDR1 and CDR2 from the germline V gene are ENHRY and SYGVKD. With 1 base removed from V and 1 base from J, the gap between germline ends came to 13 bases. This table comes from immunoSEQ multiplex PCR, and its TCRdb copy is limited to in-frame clones, with some not included. Of roughly 63,000 clones listed, 81% are singletons. The time point denotes: pretreatment peripheral blood. This rearrangement joins TRBV10-3 to TRBJ1-1; possibly TRBD1 for D (5 bases). The sequences come from PBMCs, collected around atezolizumab (anti-PD-L1) treatment. The clonotype originates from a man between 65 and 85 years old with urothelial cancer. CDR3 sequence: CAISEFRGAGNTEAFF. The CDR3 DNA is TGTGCCATCAGTGAGTTTAGGGGCGCTGGGAACACTGAAGCTTTCTTT.